This section outlines one T cell receptor beta chain sequence together with its context. Its specificity is not known. The data stem from a study of OX40 agonist ivuxolimab in advanced cancers. Study-level background: Under the entry rules, prior anti-PD-1, anti-PD-L1 or anti-CTLA-4 therapy was allowed, and about 40% had some. Study results and caveats: Not determined was the antigen specificity of the expanded peripheral T cells. Partial responders receiving 0.1-3.0 mg/kg showed among the lowest clonal expansion. Researchers report that CD8+ T cells had, on average, more expanded clones than CD4+.

The germline CDR1 and CDR2 sequences are MNHNY and SVGAGI (reference sequence). The length of the CDR3 is 14 residues. V lost 0 bases to trimming and J lost 2 bases, with 7 bases between them. TCRdb keeps only in-frame clones here, not all; method: immunoSEQ multiplex PCR. This table has roughly 120,000 clones, approximately 90% appearing once. Here the sequenced sample was CD4+ or CD8+ T cells sorted from blood, taken in a trial of the OX40 agonist ivuxolimab. The TCR originated in an adult with an advanced solid tumor such as melanoma, head and neck, liver or kidney cancer. The genes are TRBV6-6 and TRBJ1-1; perhaps TRBD1 as D (5 bases). This CDR3 is CASSYSTANTEAFF. CDR3 coding DNA: TGTGCCAGCAGTTACTCGACAGCAAACACTGAAGCTTTCTTT.